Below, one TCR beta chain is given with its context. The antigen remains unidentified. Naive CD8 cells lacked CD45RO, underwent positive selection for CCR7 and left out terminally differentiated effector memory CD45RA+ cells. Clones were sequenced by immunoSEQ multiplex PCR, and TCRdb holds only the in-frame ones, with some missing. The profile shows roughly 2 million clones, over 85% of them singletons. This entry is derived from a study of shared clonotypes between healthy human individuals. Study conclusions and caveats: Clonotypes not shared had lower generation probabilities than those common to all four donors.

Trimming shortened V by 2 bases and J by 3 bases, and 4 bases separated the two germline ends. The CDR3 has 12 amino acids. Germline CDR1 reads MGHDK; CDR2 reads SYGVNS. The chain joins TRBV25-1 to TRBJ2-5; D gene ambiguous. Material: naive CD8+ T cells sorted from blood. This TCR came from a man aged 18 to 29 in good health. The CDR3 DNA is TGTGCCAGCAGTGAAGCTGAAGAGACCCAGTACTTC. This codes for CASSEAEETQYF.